A selection of T cell receptor beta chains follows, all from one sample in a study of blood T cell repertoires in COVID-19. TCRdb's copy holds only in-frame clones and misses some; the assay was immunoSEQ multiplex PCR. Of 80,000 to 100,000 clones in the sample, about 89% were seen once. The sample was peripheral blood. These receptors were obtained from a human donor in a cohort sampled during active COVID-19. Each CDR3 is given with its conserved first and last residue. Each record gives: CDR3 protein, CDR3 DNA, V gene, clone size, D gene, J gene. A D gene is named only where the DNA matches it firmly. Size values are once, few and many counts, or a class for expanded clones, and some rows have none.

CASSQMLGGPFGGYTF	TGTGCCAGCAGCCAAATGTTAGGCGGGCCCTTCGGAGGCTACACCTTC	TRBV28	NA	NA	TRBJ1-2
CASSPPLVRSNQPQHF	TGTGCCAGCAGTCCCCCGTTAGTGAGGAGCAATCAGCCCCAGCATTTT	TRBV28	NA	NA	TRBJ1-5
CATSRGGAGEIFYEQYF	TGTGCCACCAGCAGAGGAGGGGCAGGGGAGATCTTCTACGAGCAGTACTTC	TRBV15	NA	NA	TRBJ2-7
CASSPILERHEQYF	TGTGCCAGCAGCCCCATTCTAGAGAGGCACGAGCAGTACTTC	TRBV11-2	few	NA	TRBJ2-7
CASSLWIGGSGTEAFF	TGTGCCAGCAGCTTATGGATTGGGGGGTCCGGAACTGAAGCTTTCTTT	TRBV11-1	NA	NA	TRBJ1-1
CASSAQEVSYEQYF	TGTGCCAGCAGTGCGCAGGAGGTCTCCTACGAGCAGTACTTC	TRBV27	NA	NA	TRBJ2-7
CASSYYGTSGTGQYF	TGTGCCAGCAGTTACTACGGGACTAGCGGGACCGGGCAGTACTTC	TRBV6-5	NA	TRBD2	TRBJ2-7
CASSQETSGMAGELFF	TGTGCCAGCAGCCAAGAAACTAGCGGGATGGCCGGGGAGCTGTTTTTT	TRBV4-2	few	TRBD2	TRBJ2-2
CASSLWDMNTEAFF	TGTGCCAGCAGTTTATGGGACATGAACACTGAAGCTTTCTTT	TRBV27	NA	NA	TRBJ1-1
CASSPSGRVSPLHF	TGTGCCAGCTCACCAAGCGGGAGGGTTTCACCCCTCCACTTT	TRBV18	NA	NA	TRBJ1-6
CASSGRELPYEQYF	TGTGCCAGCAGCGGTCGGGAGTTACCCTACGAGCAGTACTTC	TRBV5-6	NA	NA	TRBJ2-7
CASSEDRRVLETQYF	TGTGCCAGCAGTGAAGATCGGAGGGTCCTAGAGACCCAGTACTTC	TRBV25-1	NA	NA	TRBJ2-5
CASSLRLLERGDIQYF	TGCGCCAGCAGCTTGCGCCTCTTAGAGCGCGGAGACATTCAGTACTTC	TRBV5-1	NA	NA	TRBJ2-4
CASSQAGIRTEAFF	TGTGCCAGCAGCCAAGCAGGGATTCGCACTGAAGCTTTCTTT	TRBV5-6	NA	NA	TRBJ1-1
CASSPWRTGATGAQYF	TGTGCCAGCAGCCCGTGGCGGACAGGAGCCACCGGAGCCCAGTACTTC	TRBV7-8	once	TRBD1	TRBJ2-5
CASRRGQDYNEQFF	TGTGCCAGCAGACGGGGACAGGATTACAATGAGCAGTTCTTC	TRBV6-5	once	TRBD1	TRBJ2-1
CASSLTSTQPQHF	TGTGCCAGCAGCTTAACGAGTACTCAGCCCCAGCATTTT	TRBV7-9	NA	NA	TRBJ1-5
CASSKRCGRASGNEQFF	TGTGCCAGCAGCAAGAGATGCGGGAGGGCCTCAGGTAATGAGCAGTTCTTC	TRBV21-1	once	NA	TRBJ2-1
CASREEGTSGVVRYF	TGTGCCAGCAGAGAAGAAGGGACTAGCGGGGTGGTGAGGTACTTC	TRBV2	once	TRBD2	TRBJ2-7
CASSAPTLSNQPQHF	TGTGCCAGCAGTGCACCTACTCTTAGCAATCAGCCCCAGCATTTT	TRBV2	NA	NA	TRBJ1-5
CASSLLAGNQETQYF	TGTGCCAGTAGCCTACTAGCGGGTAACCAAGAGACCCAGTACTTC	TRBV19	NA	TRBD2	TRBJ2-5
CASSPGTANTGELFF	TGCGCCAGCAGCCCCGGGACAGCTAACACCGGGGAGCTGTTTTTT	TRBV5-1	once	TRBD1	TRBJ2-2
CASSPGELAGYANTGELFF	TGTGCCAGCAGCCCAGGGGAACTAGCGGGGTACGCGAACACCGGGGAGCTGTTTTTT	TRBV7-3	NA	TRBD2	TRBJ2-2
CAISPLIGEDYGYTF	TGTGCCATCAGTCCCCTTATAGGGGAGGACTATGGCTACACCTTC	TRBV10-3	NA	NA	TRBJ1-2
CASSFQTGTEAFF	TGTGCCAGCAGTTTCCAAACGGGGACTGAAGCTTTCTTT	TRBV12-3/TRBV12-4	NA	NA	TRBJ1-1
CASTRGTYSRGDEQFF	TGTGCCAGCACCAGGGGGACCTACTCCCGTGGGGATGAGCAGTTCTTC	TRBV2	NA	TRBD1	TRBJ2-1
CASSRQGLGYTF	TGTGCCAGCAGTAGGCAGGGTTTGGGCTACACCTTC	TRBV3-1/TRBV3-2	NA	NA	TRBJ1-2
CASRQDRDYEQYF	TGTGCCAGCAGACAGGACAGGGACTACGAGCAGTACTTC	TRBV21-1	few	NA	TRBJ2-7
CASSVGMASSGRNEQFF	TGTGCCAGCAGCGTAGGCATGGCGTCTAGCGGGAGGAATGAGCAGTTCTTC	TRBV9	once	TRBD2	TRBJ2-1
CASSVEWDSQETQYF	TGTGCCAGCAGTGTCGAATGGGACAGCCAAGAGACCCAGTACTTC	TRBV28	NA	TRBD1	TRBJ2-5
CASSFFALRLAGSPYEQYF	TGTGCCAGCAGCTTCTTTGCGCTTCGACTAGCGGGAAGCCCCTACGAGCAGTACTTC	TRBV5-6	NA	TRBD2	TRBJ2-7
CASSVLTDTQYF	TGTGCCAGCAGCGTCTTAACAGATACGCAGTATTTT	TRBV7-9	NA	NA	TRBJ2-3
CASSIAGQGAYEQYF	TGTGCCAGTAGTATCGCAGGACAGGGGGCCTACGAGCAGTACTTC	TRBV19	NA	TRBD1	TRBJ2-7
CAISGGTSGGTYEQYF	TGTGCCATCAGTGGGGGGACTAGCGGAGGTACTTACGAGCAGTACTTC	TRBV10-3	NA	TRBD2	TRBJ2-7
CASSETSVNEQFF	TGTGCCAGCAGTGAAACTAGCGTAAATGAGCAGTTCTTC	TRBV6-4	NA	TRBD2	TRBJ2-1
CASSESGGSTDTQYF	TGCGCCAGCAGTGAATCGGGGGGTAGCACAGATACGCAGTATTTT	TRBV10-1	NA	TRBD2	TRBJ2-3
CASSFEGASYGYTF	TGTGCCAGCAGTTTTGAGGGGGCGAGTTATGGCTACACCTTC	TRBV28	NA	TRBD1	TRBJ1-2
CASSFSGGNTGELFF	TGCGCCAGCAGCTTCTCCGGGGGAAACACCGGGGAGCTGTTTTTT	TRBV5-1	NA	NA	TRBJ2-2
CASSLGQGASSTEKLFF	TGTGCCAGCAGCTTGGGACAGGGGGCGTCCTCTACTGAAAAACTGTTTTTT	TRBV5-4	NA	TRBD1	TRBJ1-4
CASGERTGIGGQPQHF	TGTGCCAGCGGAGAAAGAACAGGGATAGGAGGACAGCCCCAGCATTTT	TRBV2	NA	NA	TRBJ1-5
CASSLEQGFDTEAFF	TGTGCCAGCAGCTTGGAACAGGGATTTGACACTGAAGCTTTCTTT	TRBV5-4	NA	NA	TRBJ1-1
CASSPSSLYEQYF	TGTGCCAGCTCACCATCTTCCCTCTACGAGCAGTACTTC	TRBV18	NA	NA	TRBJ2-7
CSVEGQEPDEQYF	TGCAGCGTTGAAGGACAGGAACCCGACGAGCAGTACTTC	TRBV29-1	NA	NA	TRBJ2-7
CASKRERDRTDTQYF	TGTGCCAGCAAACGCGAGCGGGACCGCACAGATACGCAGTATTTT	TRBV7-3	NA	TRBD2	TRBJ2-3
CASSPRTGGAYEQYF	TGTGCCAGCAGCCCGCGAACAGGGGGGGCCTACGAGCAGTACTTC	TRBV7-8	NA	NA	TRBJ2-7
CASSVGLVDEQFF	TGTGCCAGCAGCGTCGGACTAGTGGATGAGCAGTTCTTC	TRBV9	NA	TRBD2	TRBJ2-1
CASSRRRASHEQYF	TGTGCCAGCAGCCGCCGGAGGGCTTCCCACGAGCAGTACTTC	TRBV3-1/TRBV3-2	NA	NA	TRBJ2-7
CASGPSPGLAGDNEQFF	TGTGCCAGCGGTCCCTCACCGGGACTAGCGGGGGACAATGAGCAGTTCTTC	TRBV9	NA	TRBD2	TRBJ2-1
CASSLGRGGPEAFF	TGTGCCAGCAGCTTAGGCAGAGGGGGTCCCGAAGCTTTCTTT	TRBV5-5	few	NA	TRBJ1-1
CASSPGTGGDGGELFF	TGTGCCAGCAGTCCAGGGACAGGGGGCGACGGCGGGGAGCTGTTTTTT	TRBV28	NA	TRBD1	TRBJ2-2
CASSLSSYNEQFF	TGTGCCAGCAGTCTAAGCTCCTACAATGAGCAGTTCTTC	TRBV6-5	NA	NA	TRBJ2-1
CASSPQQGTKVSGANVLTF	TGTGCCAGCAGCCCCCAACAGGGGACCAAAGTAAGTGGGGCCAACGTCCTGACTTTC	TRBV21-1	NA	NA	TRBJ2-6
CASSRSDTQYF	TGTGCCAGCAGCCGTTCAGATACGCAGTATTTT	TRBV11-2	NA	NA	TRBJ2-3
CASSLNMLETQYF	TGTGCCAGCAGCTTAAACATGTTGGAGACCCAGTACTTC	TRBV7-2	NA	NA	TRBJ2-5
CASSLTPLAGRTDTQYF	TGTGCCAGCAGCCTCACCCCTCTAGCGGGCCGCACAGATACGCAGTATTTT	TRBV3-1/TRBV3-2	NA	TRBD2	TRBJ2-3
CASSYGSGATYEQYF	TGTGCCAGCAGTTACGGCTCGGGAGCAACCTACGAGCAGTACTTC	TRBV6-5	few	NA	TRBJ2-7
CSASEFRAGGITDTQYF	TGCAGTGCTAGTGAATTCCGGGCGGGAGGGATCACAGATACGCAGTATTTT	TRBV20-1	NA	TRBD2	TRBJ2-3
CASGPGLGGTEAFF	TGTGCTAGTGGTCCGGGACTGGGGGGGACTGAAGCTTTCTTT	TRBV12-5	NA	NA	TRBJ1-1